This section outlines one T cell receptor beta chain sequence together with its context. The sample holds many counts of this clonotype. Its antigen has not been determined. No base-level quality is on record; no much larger clone is a single base apart. cDNA synthesis used template-switch 5'RACE with a primer carrying a 10-nucleotide random unique molecular identifier tagging each TCR transcript. Each sequencing run produced over 200 million TCR-beta sequences covering 15-18 subjects. The RNeasy kit was used for extraction of total RNA. Using the KAPA Real-time Library Amplification kit, TCR-beta VDJ regions were amplified with primers for the TCR constant region and the 5'RACE anchor. Sample indexes and Illumina adaptors were added in a first PCR, and a second PCR then increased library yield. The roughly 650 bp TCR product was size-selected on a 2% E-gel SizeSelection system after Ampure bead purification. Before pooling, library quality was assessed on a Bioanalyzer, concentration was determined with Qubit, and library quantification was performed with the Kapa Library Quantification kit. An Illumina HiSeq 2500 was used to sequence the libraries paired-end at 2 x 150 bp. To increase sequence diversity, roughly 24-30% phiX was spiked into each library pool. As for how the authors treated the data: Quality-filtered reads were processed with the UMI-based MiGEC pipeline, and over 75% of raw TCR sequences were removed by the MiGEC pipeline during error correction. IMGT germline references were used for alignment of VDJ genes, and clonotypes were defined by a unique CDR3 amino acid sequence together with V-J genes. VDJtools evaluated clonal expansion, Shannon diversity and CDR3 relatedness (CalcPairwiseDistances, ClusterSamples); CLCbio workbench built phylogenetic trees. A clone was classed as expanded if it had 8 or more unique UMIs, a cutoff based on coefficient-of-variation modelling across technical triplicates. TCRdb passed the public sequencing reads through fastp at Q25 and MiXCR, retaining productive beta sequences. Duplicate CDR3 protein sequences are folded into a single record with the most common DNA and genes. These V and J calls originate from TCRdb's pipeline instead of the authors' own analysis. This sample comprises fewer than 25,000 distinct CDR3 sequences, about 13% of them detected only once. The top ten constitute roughly 13% of the sample.

The sample is drawn from a study of neurological immune-mediated disorders (dated by TCRdb to between 2017 and 2020). About the study as a whole: The study compared peripheral blood TCR-beta repertoires of HTLV-I-associated myelopathy (HAM/TSP) patients, multiple sclerosis patients and healthy controls using UMI-based sequencing. Longitudinal samples, technical triplicates and paired sorted CD4+ and CD8+ T-cell subsets, alongside PBMC samples, were included among the 106 TCR-beta libraries. Of the roughly 70 subjects in the cohort, around 14 were HAM/TSP patients, 34 were multiple sclerosis patients, and roughly 20 were healthy controls. What the research found in general, with its limitations: TCR clonal expansion was highest in HAM/TSP patients and lowest in MS patients, with MS patients falling below even healthy controls. No identical CDR3 amino acid sequences were shared among expanded clones across subjects, suggesting private TCR-beta repertoires in all groups.

For unsorted PBMC libraries, 2 million PBMCs were used after storage in RNAlater at -80 degrees C until RNA extraction. Peripheral blood was subjected to Ficoll-Hypaque density gradient centrifugation to isolate PBMCs, which were then cryopreserved in liquid nitrogen. Taken from the germline V gene (reference sequence), the CDR1 and CDR2 loops are DFQATT and SNEGSKA. For this chain, trimming is 5 bases at the V end and 6 bases at the J end, and the number of junction bases without a gene match is 9. Its CDR3 holds 15 amino acids, cysteine through phenylalanine. The only DNA kept is the CDR3, 45 bases in frame from the first base.

The receptor's source is a woman between 55 and 75 years old with HTLV-1-associated myelopathy (HAM/TSP). Here the chain combines TRBV20-1 and TRBJ2-3, with 12 bases in between that match TRBD2. The specimen was PBMCs. The DNA reads as follows: TGCAGTGCTCGACTAGCGGGGGCCATCAGGGATACGCAGTATTTT. Translated, it reads CSARLAGAIRDTQYF.